The clone carrying this TCR beta chain has at least ten counts. Antigen specificity is unknown. 5'RACE template switching added a universal primer site and UMIs to TCR cDNA. From the 5' RACE reads, TCRdb called clonotypes with MiXCR, one entry per CDR3 protein. This sample has under 150,000 distinct CDR3 sequences, with over 7% found just once. The data derive from a study of T cells after yellow fever vaccination. General study results and limits: The study noted that FACS-sorted repertoires could contain abundant clonotypes contaminating from the bulk population.

V gave up 5 bases and J gave up 7 bases, with 8 bases separating them. There are 12 residues in the CDR3. Germline V gene data show CDR1 as MNHEY and CDR2 as SVGAGI. The receptor was derived from a man aged 30 to 45 who received the YFV17D yellow fever vaccine. The V gene is TRBV6-5, the J gene TRBJ2-2, with unresolved D. Sequenced material: CD4+ T cells sorted from PBMCs, taken 5 days after the yellow fever booster vaccination. CDR3 in amino acids: CASSRLIGELFF. The CDR3 DNA is TGTGCCAGCAGTCGACTTATCGGGGAGCTGTTTTTT.